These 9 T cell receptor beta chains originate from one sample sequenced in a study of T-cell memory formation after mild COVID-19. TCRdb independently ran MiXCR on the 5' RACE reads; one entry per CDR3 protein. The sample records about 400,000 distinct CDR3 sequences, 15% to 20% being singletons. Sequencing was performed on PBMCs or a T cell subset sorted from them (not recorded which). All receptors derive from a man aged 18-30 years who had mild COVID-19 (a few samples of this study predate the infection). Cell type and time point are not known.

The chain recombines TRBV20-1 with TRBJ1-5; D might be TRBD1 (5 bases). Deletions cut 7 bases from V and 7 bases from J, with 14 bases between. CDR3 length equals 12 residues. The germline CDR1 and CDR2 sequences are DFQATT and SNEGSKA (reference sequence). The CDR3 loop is CSVDRREQPQHF. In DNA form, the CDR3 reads TGCAGTGTAGACCGCAGGGAACAGCCCCAGCATTTT.

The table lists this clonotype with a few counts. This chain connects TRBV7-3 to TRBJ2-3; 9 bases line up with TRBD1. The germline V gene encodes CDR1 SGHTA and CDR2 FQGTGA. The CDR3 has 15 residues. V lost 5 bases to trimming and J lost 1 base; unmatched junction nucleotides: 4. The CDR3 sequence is CASSRWTGGTDTQYF. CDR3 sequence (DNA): TGTGCCAGCAGCCGGTGGACAGGGGGCACAGATACGCAGTATTTT.

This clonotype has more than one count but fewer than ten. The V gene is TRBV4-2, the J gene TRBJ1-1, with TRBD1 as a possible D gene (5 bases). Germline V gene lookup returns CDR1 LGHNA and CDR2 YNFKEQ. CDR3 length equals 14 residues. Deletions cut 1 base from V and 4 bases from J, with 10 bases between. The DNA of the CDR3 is TGTGCCAGCAGCCAAGGATTAGGGACCACTGAAGCTTTCTTT. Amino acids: CASSQGLGTTEAFF.

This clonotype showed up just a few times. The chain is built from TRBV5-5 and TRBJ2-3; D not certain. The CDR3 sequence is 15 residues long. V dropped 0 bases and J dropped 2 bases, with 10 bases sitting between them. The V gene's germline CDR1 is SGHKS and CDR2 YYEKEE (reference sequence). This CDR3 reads CASSLEANPTDTQYF. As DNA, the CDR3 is TGTGCCAGCAGCTTGGAGGCCAACCCCACAGATACGCAGTATTTT.

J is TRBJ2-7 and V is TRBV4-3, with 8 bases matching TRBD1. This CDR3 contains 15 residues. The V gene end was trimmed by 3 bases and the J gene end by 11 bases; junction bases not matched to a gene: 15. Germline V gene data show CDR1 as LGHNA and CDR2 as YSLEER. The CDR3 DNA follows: TGCGCCAGCAGCCACCGATCGGACAGGGTTCGCCCAAAGTACGTC. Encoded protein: CASSHRSDRVRPKYV.

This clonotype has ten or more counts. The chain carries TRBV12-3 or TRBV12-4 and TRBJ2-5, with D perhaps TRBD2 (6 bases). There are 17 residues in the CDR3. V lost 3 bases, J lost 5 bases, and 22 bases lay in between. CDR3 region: CASSFIGTRLPGETQYF. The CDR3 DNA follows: TGTGCCAGCAGTTTTATTGGGACTCGCCTGCCGGGGGAGACCCAGTACTTC.

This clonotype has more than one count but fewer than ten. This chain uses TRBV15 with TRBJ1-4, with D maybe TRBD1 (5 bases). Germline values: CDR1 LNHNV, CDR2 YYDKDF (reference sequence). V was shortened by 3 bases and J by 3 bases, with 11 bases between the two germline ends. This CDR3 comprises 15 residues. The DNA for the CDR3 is TGTGCCACCAGCAGGGAGGGAGGGGCTAATGAAAAACTGTTTTTT. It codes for CATSREGGANEKLFF.

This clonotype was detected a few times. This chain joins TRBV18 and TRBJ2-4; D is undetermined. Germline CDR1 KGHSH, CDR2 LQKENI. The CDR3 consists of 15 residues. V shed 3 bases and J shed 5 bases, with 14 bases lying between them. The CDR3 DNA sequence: TGTGCCAGCTCACCCCCTGCTAGGGCCCAAAACATTCAGTACTTC. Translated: CASSPPARAQNIQYF.

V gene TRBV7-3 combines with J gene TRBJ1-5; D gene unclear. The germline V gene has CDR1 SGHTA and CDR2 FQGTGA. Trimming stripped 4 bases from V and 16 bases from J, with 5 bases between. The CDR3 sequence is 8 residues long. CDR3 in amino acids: CASSSRHF. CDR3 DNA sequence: TGTGCCAGCAGCTCTAGACATTTT.